This TCR beta chain appears in the sequencing data of a study of shared clonotypes between healthy human individuals. The length of the CDR3 is 15 residues. Trimming cost V 2 bases and J 5 bases, with 15 bases left between them. Germline CDR1 and CDR2: MDHEN and SYDVKM. Using immunoSEQ multiplex PCR, the repertoire was profiled, and TCRdb retains in-frame clones only, with some absent. Here the sample spans 450,000 to 600,000 clones, around 79% being singletons. This sequence was found in a woman between 35 and 50 years old in good health. Some clones in this sample may be carry-over from other donors' samples. The rearrangement uses TRBV28 and TRBJ2-5, with a tentative D call TRBD2 (6 bases). The sequencing sample was made of PBMCs. The DNA of the CDR3 is TGTGCCAGCAGTTTAAGAACAGGAGGGTGGGAGACCCAGTACTTC. Translation: CASSLRTGGWETQYF.